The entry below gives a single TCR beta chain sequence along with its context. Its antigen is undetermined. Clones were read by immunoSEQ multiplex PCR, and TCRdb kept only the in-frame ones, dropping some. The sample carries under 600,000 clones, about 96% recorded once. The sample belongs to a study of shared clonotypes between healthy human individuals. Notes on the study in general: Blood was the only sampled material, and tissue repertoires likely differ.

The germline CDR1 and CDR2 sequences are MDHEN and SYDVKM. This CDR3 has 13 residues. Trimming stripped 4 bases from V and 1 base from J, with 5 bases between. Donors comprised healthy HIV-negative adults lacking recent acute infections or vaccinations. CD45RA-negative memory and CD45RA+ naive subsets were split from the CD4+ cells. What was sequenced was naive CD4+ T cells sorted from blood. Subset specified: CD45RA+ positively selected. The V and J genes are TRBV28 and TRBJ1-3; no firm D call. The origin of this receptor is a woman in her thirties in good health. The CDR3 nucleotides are TGTGCCAGCAGTTGGGGATCTGGAAACACCATATATTTT. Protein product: CASSWGSGNTIYF.